One and the same sample provided the 27 T cell receptor beta chains below, sequenced in a study of monozygotic twins with inflammatory bowel disease. Each CDR3 protein gets one entry in TCRdb, which reprocessed the 5' RACE reads and gives no DNA. This table lists approximately 300,000 distinct CDR3 sequences. Sequencing input: blood. All receptors come from a human donor with ulcerative colitis or Crohn's disease, or a healthy co-twin of an affected twin (not recorded which).

The J gene is TRBJ2-7, the V gene TRBV7-9; TCRdb outputs TRBD1, but without DNA this stays unchecked. Germline CDR1 SEHNR, CDR2 FQNEAQ (reference sequence). The CDR3 runs to 15 residues. CDR3 amino acids: CASSLTPGQGYEQYF. The variable domain in full, with the rest retrieved from reference TRBV7-9 and TRBJ2-7, is DTGVSQNPRHKITKRGQNVTFRCDPISEHNRLYWYRQTLGQGPEFLTYFQNEAQLEKSRLLSDRFSAERPKGSFSTLEIQRTEQGDSAMYLCASSLTPGQGYEQYFGPGTRLTVT.

The chain has TRBV7-8 and TRBJ1-4; absent DNA, TCRdb's TRBD1 call cannot be checked. Per the germline V gene, CDR1 is SGHVS and CDR2 is FQNEAQ. The CDR3 is made up of 15 amino acids. CDR3: CASATGLWANEKLFF.

The rearrangement links TRBV5-1 to TRBJ2-1; absent DNA, TCRdb's TRBD2 call cannot be checked. The CDR3 runs 15 residues. Germline V gene lookup returns CDR1 SGHRS and CDR2 YFSETQ. CDR3 region: CASSWTSGGDNEQFF.

V is TRBV28 and J is TRBJ2-6; lacking DNA, the TRBD1 call made by TCRdb goes unchecked. Germline CDR1 is MDHEN and CDR2 is SYDVKM. This CDR3 is built from 15 residues. This CDR3 is CASSGQHSGANVLTF.

V gene TRBV6-2 or TRBV6-3 combines with J gene TRBJ2-4. CDR1 is MNHEY, CDR2 SVGEGT, per germline. The CDR3 length is 15 residues. This chain's CDR3 is CASGDASTAKNIQYF.

V is TRBV12-3 or TRBV12-4 and J is TRBJ1-2. This CDR3 is built from 14 residues. The CDR3 region is CASTPPAVSYGYTF.

The chain couples TRBV9 to TRBJ2-7; no DNA is available, so the TRBD2 call from TCRdb remains unchecked. Germline V gene sequence: CDR1 SGDLS, CDR2 YYNGEE. The CDR3 has 15 amino acids. The CDR3 protein is CASSVGGSDAYEQYF. The entire variable domain, with the rest obtained from reference TRBV9 and TRBJ2-7, is as follows: DSGVTQTPKHLITATGQRVTLRCSPRSGDLSVYWYQQSLDQGLQFLIQYYNGEERAKGNILERFSAQQFPDLHSELNLSSLELGDSALYFCASSVGGSDAYEQYFGPGTRLTVT.

V gene TRBV12-3 or TRBV12-4 combines with J gene TRBJ2-1; the TRBD2 assignment by TCRdb is unverifiable without DNA. CDR3 length: 16 amino acids. The chain's CDR3 is CASISRASGVYNEQFF.

V and J are TRBV7-2 and TRBJ2-7; TCRdb indicates TRBD1, and absent DNA this call remains unverified. CDR3 length equals 13 residues. CDR1 SGHTA and CDR2 FQGNSA come from the germline V gene. Here the CDR3 reads CASSFPPPYEQYF.

This rearrangement joins TRBV29-1 to TRBJ2-1; TCRdb selects TRBD2, and the lack of DNA leaves this call unchecked. Germline V gene sequence: CDR1 SQVTM, CDR2 ANQGSEA. This CDR3 contains 16 residues. CDR3 amino acids: CSVEDRAGVTYNEQFF.

V gene TRBV3-1 combines with J gene TRBJ2-7; TCRdb proposes TRBD2, but this gene call is untestable without DNA. The CDR3 is 16 amino acids. Germline values: CDR1 LGHDT, CDR2 YNNKEL (reference sequence). This CDR3 is CASSQDSTSTPHEQYF.

The V gene is TRBV6-1, the J gene TRBJ1-1; as DNA is missing, the TRBD1 call by TCRdb cannot be tested. From germline, CDR1 is MNHNS and CDR2 SASEGT. This CDR3 is 16 amino acids long. The CDR3 region is CASRPTGTGGASTAFF.

V gene TRBV4-2 combines with J gene TRBJ2-2. Germline V gene data show CDR1 as LGHNA and CDR2 as YNFKEQ. CDR3 length: 15 residues. The CDR3 sequence is CASSQDFGYAGELFF.

The genes are TRBV6-2 or TRBV6-3 and TRBJ2-7; TCRdb outputs TRBD1, but without DNA this stays unchecked. CDR3 size: 14 residues. The germline gives CDR1 MNHEY, CDR2 SVGEGT. This chain's CDR3 is CASSYLGGAYEQYF.

V and J are TRBV4-2 and TRBJ2-3. Germline V gene data show CDR1 as LGHNA and CDR2 as YNFKEQ. The CDR3 has 14 amino acids. The CDR3 sequence is CASSQAGLTDTQYF.

V and J are TRBV6-4 and TRBJ2-3; absent DNA, TCRdb's TRBD1 call cannot be checked. The CDR3 consists of 14 residues. Germline V CDR1 and CDR2: MRHNA, SNTAGT. CDR3 amino acids: CASSDGTGTDTQYF.

V and J are TRBV5-1 and TRBJ2-1; TCRdb lists TRBD2, though no DNA is available to test this call. Germline CDR1 reads SGHRS; CDR2 reads YFSETQ. This CDR3 is built from 15 residues. CDR3 residues: CASSFEGVAYNEQFF.

The chain employs TRBV5-4 and TRBJ2-7; checking the TCRdb D call of TRBD1 is not possible without DNA. Looked up from germline, CDR1 is SGHNT and CDR2 is YYREEE (reference sequence). The CDR3 runs 16 residues. This chain's CDR3 is CASSPAMTGGSYEQYF.

The rearrangement links TRBV7-2 to TRBJ2-1; TCRdb proposes TRBD2, but this gene call is untestable without DNA. Germline V lookup: CDR1 SGHTA, CDR2 FQGNSA. The CDR3 is made up of 15 amino acids. CDR3 sequence: CASSLGGLATNEQFF. Complete variable domain (other parts from reference TRBV7-2 and TRBJ2-1): GAGVSQSPSNKVTEKGKDVELRCDPISGHTALYWYRQSLGQGLEFLIYFQGNSAPDKSGLPSDRFSAERTGGSVSTLTIQRTQQEDSAVYLCASSLGGLATNEQFFGPGTRLTVL.

This chain connects TRBV30 to TRBJ2-1; the D call of TRBD1 rests on TCRdb alone, since no DNA is present to check it. CDR3 length equals 13 residues. Germline V CDR1 and CDR2: GTSNPN, SVGIG (reference sequence). Here the CDR3 reads CAWTPPWGGTQFF.

The genes are TRBV28 and TRBJ2-5; without DNA, the TCRdb call of TRBD1 cannot be checked. Germline CDR1 and CDR2: MDHEN and SYDVKM. This CDR3 has 11 amino acids. CDR3 protein: CASSLSRAQYF. The variable domain in full, completed from reference TRBV28 and TRBJ2-5, reads DVKVTQSSRYLVKRTGEKVFLECVQDMDHENMFWYRQDPGLGLRLIYFSYDVKMKEKGDIPEGYSVSREKKERFSLILESASTNQTSMYLCASSLSRAQYFGPGTRLLVL.

This chain uses TRBV24-1 with TRBJ1-1. The CDR3 extends over 13 amino acids. Per the germline V gene, CDR1 is KGHDR and CDR2 is SFDVKD. This chain's CDR3 is CATSDNSWGEAFF.

The chain links TRBV6-1 to TRBJ2-1; TCRdb's D gene call, TRBD1, goes unchecked for lack of DNA. The length of the CDR3 is 16 residues. Germline CDR1 reads MNHNS; CDR2 reads SASEGT. This CDR3 reads CASSESPGTGIREQFF.

This chain uses TRBV7-9 with TRBJ2-7. Germline V gene data show CDR1 as SEHNR and CDR2 as FQNEAQ (reference sequence). The CDR3 runs 14 residues. CDR3 in amino acids: CASSLVANTYEQYF.

V and J are TRBV6-2 or TRBV6-3 and TRBJ2-3; TCRdb lists TRBD2, though no DNA is available to test this call. Germline V gives CDR1 MNHEY, CDR2 SVGEGT. The CDR3 runs 17 residues. CDR3 in amino acids: CASRPGFLAGGLDTQYF.

The chain recombines TRBV5-1 with TRBJ2-1; TCRdb lists TRBD1, though no DNA is available to test this call. This CDR3 is 15 amino acids long. CDR1 and CDR2 from the germline V gene are SGHRS and YFSETQ. CDR3 protein: CASSSDRGEYNEQFF. The full variable domain, with the rest looked up from reference TRBV5-1 and TRBJ2-1, is KAGVTQTPRYLIKTRGQQVTLSCSPISGHRSVSWYQQTPGQGLQFLFEYFSETQRNKGNFPGRFSGRQFSNSRSEMNVSTLELGDSALYLCASSSDRGEYNEQFFGPGTRLTVL.

The J gene is TRBJ2-1, the V gene TRBV7-2. From germline, CDR1 is SGHTA and CDR2 FQGNSA. This CDR3 is built from 13 residues. Here the CDR3 reads CASSLSRINEQFF.